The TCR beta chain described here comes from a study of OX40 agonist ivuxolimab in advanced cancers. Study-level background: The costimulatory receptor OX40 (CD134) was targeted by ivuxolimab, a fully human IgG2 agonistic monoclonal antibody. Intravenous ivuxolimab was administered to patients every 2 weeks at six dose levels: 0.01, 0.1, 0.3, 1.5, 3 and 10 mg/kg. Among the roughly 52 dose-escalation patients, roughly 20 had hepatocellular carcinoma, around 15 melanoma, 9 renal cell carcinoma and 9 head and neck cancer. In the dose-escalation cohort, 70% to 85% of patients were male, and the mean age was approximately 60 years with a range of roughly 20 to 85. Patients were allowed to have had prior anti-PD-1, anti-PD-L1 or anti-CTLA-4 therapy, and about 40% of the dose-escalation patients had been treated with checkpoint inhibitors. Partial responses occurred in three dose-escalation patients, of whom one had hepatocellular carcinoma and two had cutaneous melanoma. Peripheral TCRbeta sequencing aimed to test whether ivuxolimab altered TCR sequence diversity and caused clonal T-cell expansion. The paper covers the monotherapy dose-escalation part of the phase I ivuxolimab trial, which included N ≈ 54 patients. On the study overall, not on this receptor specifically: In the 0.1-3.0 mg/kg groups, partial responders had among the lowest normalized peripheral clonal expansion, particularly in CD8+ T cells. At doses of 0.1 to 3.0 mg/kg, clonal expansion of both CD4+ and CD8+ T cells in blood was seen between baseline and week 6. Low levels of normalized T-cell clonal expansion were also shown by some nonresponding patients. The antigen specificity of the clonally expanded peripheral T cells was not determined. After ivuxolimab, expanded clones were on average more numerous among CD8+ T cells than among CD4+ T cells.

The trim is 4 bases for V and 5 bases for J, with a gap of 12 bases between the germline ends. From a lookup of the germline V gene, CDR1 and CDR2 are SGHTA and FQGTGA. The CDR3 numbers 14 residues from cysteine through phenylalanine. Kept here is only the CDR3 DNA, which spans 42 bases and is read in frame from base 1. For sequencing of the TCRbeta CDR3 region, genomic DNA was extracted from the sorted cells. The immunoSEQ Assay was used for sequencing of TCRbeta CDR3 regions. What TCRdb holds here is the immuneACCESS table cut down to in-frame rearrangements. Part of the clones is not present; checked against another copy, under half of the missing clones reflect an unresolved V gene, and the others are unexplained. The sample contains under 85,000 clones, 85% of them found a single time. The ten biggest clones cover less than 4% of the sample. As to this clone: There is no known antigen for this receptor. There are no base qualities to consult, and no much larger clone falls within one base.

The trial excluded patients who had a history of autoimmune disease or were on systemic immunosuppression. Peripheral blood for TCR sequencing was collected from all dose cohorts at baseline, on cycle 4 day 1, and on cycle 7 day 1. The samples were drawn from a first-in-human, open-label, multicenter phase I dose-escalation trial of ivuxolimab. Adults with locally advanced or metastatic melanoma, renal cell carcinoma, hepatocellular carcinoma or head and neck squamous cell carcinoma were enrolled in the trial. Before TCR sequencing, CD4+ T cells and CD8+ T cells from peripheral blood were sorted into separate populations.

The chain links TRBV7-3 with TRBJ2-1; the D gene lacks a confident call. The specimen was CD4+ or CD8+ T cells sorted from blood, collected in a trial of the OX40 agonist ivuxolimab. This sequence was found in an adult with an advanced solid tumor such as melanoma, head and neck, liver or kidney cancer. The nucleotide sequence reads TGTGCCAGCAGCTCCCCACCAGGACACAATGAGCAGTTCTTC. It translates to CASSSPPGHNEQFF.